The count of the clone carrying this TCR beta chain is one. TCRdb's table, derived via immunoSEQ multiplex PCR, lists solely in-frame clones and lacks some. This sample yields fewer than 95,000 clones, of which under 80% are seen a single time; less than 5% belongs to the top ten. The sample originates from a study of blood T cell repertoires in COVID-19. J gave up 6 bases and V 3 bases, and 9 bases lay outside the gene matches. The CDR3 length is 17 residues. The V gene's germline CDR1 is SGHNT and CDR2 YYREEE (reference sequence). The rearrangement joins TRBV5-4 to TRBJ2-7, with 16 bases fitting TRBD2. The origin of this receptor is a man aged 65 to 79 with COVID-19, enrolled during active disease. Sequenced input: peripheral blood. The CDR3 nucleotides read TGTGCCAGCAGCTCGGGACTAGCGGGAGGGCCTCTTAGCGAGCAGTACTTC. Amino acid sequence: CASSSGLAGGPLSEQYF.